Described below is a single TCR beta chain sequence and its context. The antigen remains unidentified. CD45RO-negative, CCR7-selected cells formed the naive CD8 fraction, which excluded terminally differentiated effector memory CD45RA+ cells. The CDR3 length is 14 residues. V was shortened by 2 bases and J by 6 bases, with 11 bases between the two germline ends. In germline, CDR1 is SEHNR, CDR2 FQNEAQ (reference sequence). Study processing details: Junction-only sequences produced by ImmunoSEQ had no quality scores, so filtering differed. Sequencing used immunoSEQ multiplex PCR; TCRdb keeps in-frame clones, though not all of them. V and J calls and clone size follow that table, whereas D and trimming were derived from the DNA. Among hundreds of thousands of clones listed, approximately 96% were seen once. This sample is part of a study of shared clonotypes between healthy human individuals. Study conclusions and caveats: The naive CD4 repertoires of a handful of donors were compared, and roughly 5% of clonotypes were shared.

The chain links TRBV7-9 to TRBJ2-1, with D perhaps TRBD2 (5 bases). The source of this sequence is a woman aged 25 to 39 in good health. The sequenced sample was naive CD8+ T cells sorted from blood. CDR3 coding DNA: TGTGCCAGCAGCTTAAGCGGAGCAACCAATGAGCAGTTCTTC. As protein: CASSLSGATNEQFF.